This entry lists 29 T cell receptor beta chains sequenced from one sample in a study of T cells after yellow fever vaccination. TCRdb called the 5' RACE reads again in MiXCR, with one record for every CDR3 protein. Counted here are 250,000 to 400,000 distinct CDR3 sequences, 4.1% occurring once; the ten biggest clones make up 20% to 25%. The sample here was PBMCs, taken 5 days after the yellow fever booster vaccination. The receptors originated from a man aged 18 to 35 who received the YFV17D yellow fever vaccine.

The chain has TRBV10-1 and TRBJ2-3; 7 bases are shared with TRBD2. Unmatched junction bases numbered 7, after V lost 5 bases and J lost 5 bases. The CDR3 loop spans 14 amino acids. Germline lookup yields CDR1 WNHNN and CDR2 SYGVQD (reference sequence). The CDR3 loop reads CASSPGGLEDTQYF. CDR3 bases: TGCGCCAGCAGTCCGGGGGGTCTGGAAGATACGCAGTATTTT.

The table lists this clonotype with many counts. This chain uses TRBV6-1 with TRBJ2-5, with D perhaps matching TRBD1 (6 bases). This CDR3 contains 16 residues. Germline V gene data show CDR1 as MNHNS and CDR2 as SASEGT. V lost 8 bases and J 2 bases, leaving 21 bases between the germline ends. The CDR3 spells CASVLGQGNGQETQYF. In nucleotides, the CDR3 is TGTGCCAGCGTACTTGGTCAGGGGAACGGTCAAGAGACCCAGTACTTC.

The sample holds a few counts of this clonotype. The CDR3 nucleotides are TGTGCCAGCAGCTTAAGTATGGGGGGTGTGGGCCAGCCCCAGCATTTT. Protein product: CASSLSMGGVGQPQHF. The chain has TRBV7-9 and TRBJ1-5, with D perhaps TRBD1 (5 bases). The CDR3 covers 16 residues. Germline V CDR1 and CDR2: SEHNR, FQNEAQ (reference sequence). Between the trimmed V and J ends, which lost 2 bases and 7 bases, there was a span of 18 bases.

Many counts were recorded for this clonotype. The chain's CDR3 is CASSLSRFYEQYV. The CDR3 region has the DNA TGTGCCAGCAGTTTATCAAGGTTCTACGAGCAGTACGTC. This rearrangement joins TRBV28 to TRBJ2-7, with D unresolved. The V gene lost 1 base and the J gene lost 3 bases, with 7 bases spanning the gap. The CDR3 totals 13 residues. Germline-derived CDR1 and CDR2 are MDHEN and SYDVKM.

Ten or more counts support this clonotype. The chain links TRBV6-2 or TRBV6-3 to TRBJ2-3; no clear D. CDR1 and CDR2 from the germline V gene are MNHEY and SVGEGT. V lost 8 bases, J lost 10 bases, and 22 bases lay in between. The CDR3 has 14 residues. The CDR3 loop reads CASYPSGTALAQYF. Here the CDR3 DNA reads TGTGCCAGCTACCCCTCGGGTACGGCACTTGCGCAGTATTTT.

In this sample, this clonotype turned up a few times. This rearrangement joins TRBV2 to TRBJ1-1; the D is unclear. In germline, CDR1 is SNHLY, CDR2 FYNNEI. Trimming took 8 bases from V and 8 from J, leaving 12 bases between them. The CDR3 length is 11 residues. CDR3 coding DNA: TGTGCCAGCCAGTTTCACCTGGAAGCTTTCTTT. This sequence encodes CASQFHLEAFF.

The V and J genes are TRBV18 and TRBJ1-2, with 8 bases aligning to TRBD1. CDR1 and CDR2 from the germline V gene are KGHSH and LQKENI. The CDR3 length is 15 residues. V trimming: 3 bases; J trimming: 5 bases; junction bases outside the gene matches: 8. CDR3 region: CASSPSDRGRYGYTF. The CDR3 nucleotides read TGTGCCAGCTCACCCTCCGACAGGGGACGGTATGGCTACACCTTC.

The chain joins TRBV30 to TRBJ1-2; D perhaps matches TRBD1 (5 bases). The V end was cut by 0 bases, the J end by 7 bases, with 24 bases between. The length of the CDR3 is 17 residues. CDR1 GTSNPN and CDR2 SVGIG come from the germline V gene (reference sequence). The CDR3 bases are TGTGCCTGGAGTGTACTGTCAAGTAGGGGAATTTTGTTTGGCTACACCTTC. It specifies CAWSVLSSRGILFGYTF.

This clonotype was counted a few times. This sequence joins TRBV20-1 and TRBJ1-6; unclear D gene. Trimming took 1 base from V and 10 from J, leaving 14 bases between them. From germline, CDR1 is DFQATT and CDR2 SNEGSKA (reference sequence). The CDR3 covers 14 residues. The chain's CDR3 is CSARVSGGGSPLHF. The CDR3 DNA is TGCAGTGCTAGAGTATCGGGAGGAGGATCACCCCTCCACTTT.

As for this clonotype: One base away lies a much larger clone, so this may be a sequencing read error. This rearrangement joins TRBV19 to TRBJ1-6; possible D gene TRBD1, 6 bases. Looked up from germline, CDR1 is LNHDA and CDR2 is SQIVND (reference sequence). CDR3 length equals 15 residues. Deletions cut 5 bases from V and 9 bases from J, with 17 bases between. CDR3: CASSGTGSRVSPLHF. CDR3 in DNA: TGTGCCAGTAGTGGTACAGGGTCTCGGGTTTCACCCCTCCACTTT.

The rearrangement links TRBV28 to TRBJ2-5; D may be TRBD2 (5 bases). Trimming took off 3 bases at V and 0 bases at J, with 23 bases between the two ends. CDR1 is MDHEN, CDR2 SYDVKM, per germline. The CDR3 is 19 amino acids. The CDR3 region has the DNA TGTGCCAGCAGTTTTGACTTTTGGGGTGCGGGTCGGCACCAAGAGACCCAGTACTTC. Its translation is CASSFDFWGAGRHQETQYF.

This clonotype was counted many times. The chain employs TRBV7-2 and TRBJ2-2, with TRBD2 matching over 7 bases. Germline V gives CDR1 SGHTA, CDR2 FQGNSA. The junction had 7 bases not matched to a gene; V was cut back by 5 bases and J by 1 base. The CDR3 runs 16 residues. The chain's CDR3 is CASSPGPGGNTGELFF. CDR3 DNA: TGTGCCAGCAGCCCGGGGCCGGGGGGGAACACCGGGGAGCTGTTTTTT.

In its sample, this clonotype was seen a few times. The CDR3 is CASSVDQRHTDTQYF. CDR3 coding DNA: TGTGCCAGCAGCGTAGACCAGCGTCACACAGATACGCAGTATTTT. This chain joins TRBV9 and TRBJ2-3; D is uncertain. Germline CDR1 SGDLS, CDR2 YYNGEE. The CDR3 has 15 amino acids. Trimming shortened V by 0 bases and J by 2 bases, and 10 bases separated the two germline ends.

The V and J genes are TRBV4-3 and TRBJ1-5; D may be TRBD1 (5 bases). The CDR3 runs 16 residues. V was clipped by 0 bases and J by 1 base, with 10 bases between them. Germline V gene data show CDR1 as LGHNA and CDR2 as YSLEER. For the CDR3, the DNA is TGCGCCAGCAGCCAAGATTCCGACAGAAGCAATCAGCCCCAGCATTTT. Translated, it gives CASSQDSDRSNQPQHF.

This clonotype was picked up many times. Here the CDR3 DNA reads TGTGCCAGCAGCTTTGGTGGGACAGGGACCGAAGAGACCCAGTACTTC. Translating gives CASSFGGTGTEETQYF. The gene calls are TRBV7-2 and TRBJ2-5; 9 nucleotides match TRBD1. V lost 3 bases, J lost 3 bases, and 8 bases stayed unmatched. This CDR3 spans 16 amino acids. The V gene's germline CDR1 is SGHTA and CDR2 FQGNSA.

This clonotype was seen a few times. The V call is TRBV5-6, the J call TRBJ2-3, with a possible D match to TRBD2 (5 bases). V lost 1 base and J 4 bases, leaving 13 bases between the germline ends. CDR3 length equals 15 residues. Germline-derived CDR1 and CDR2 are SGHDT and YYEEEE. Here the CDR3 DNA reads TGTGCCAGCAGCTTGCTTGGATTGAGGGCAGATACGCAGTATTTT. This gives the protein CASSLLGLRADTQYF.

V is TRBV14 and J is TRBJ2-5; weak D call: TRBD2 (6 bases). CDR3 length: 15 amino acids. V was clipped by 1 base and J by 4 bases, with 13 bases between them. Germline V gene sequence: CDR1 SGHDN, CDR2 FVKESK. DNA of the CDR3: TGTGCCAGCAGCCAAGTTGCCGGGGGAGCAGAGACCCAGTACTTC. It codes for CASSQVAGGAETQYF.

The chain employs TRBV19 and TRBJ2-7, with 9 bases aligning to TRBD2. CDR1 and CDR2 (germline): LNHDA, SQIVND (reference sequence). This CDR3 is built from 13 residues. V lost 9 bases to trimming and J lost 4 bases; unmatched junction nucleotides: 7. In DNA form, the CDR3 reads TGTGCCAGCGGGACTAGCTTAGGTTACGAGCAGTACTTC. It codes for CASGTSLGYEQYF. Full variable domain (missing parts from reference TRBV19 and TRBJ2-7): DGGITQSPKYLFRKEGQNVTLSCEQNLNHDAMYWYRQDPGQGLRLIYYSQIVNDFQKGDIAEGYSVSREKKESFPLTVTSAQKNPTAFYLCASGTSLGYEQYFGPGTRLTVT.

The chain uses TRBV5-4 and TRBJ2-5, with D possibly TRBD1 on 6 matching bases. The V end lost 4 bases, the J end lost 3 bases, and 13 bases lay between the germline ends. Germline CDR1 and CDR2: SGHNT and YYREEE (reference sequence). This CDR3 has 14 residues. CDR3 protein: CASSPLTGKETQYF. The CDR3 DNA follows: TGTGCCAGCAGCCCCCTGACAGGCAAAGAGACCCAGTACTTC. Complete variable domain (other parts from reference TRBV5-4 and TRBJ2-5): ETGVTQSPTHLIKTRGQQVTLRCSSQSGHNTVSWYQQALGQGPQFIFQYYREEENGRGNFPPRFSGLQFPNYSSELNVNALELDDSALYLCASSPLTGKETQYFGPGTRLLVL.

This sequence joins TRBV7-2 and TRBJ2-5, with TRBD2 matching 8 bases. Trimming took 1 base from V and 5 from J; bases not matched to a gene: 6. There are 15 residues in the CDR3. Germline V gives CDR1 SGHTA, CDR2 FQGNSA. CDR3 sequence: CASSLGGGGRETQYF. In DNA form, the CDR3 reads TGTGCCAGCAGCTTAGGCGGCGGGGGGAGGGAGACCCAGTACTTC.

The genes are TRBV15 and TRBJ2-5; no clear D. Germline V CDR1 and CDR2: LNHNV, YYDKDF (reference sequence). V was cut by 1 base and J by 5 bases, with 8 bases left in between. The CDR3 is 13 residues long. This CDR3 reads CATSRVWRETQYF. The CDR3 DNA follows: TGTGCCACCAGCAGAGTATGGCGGGAGACCCAGTACTTC.

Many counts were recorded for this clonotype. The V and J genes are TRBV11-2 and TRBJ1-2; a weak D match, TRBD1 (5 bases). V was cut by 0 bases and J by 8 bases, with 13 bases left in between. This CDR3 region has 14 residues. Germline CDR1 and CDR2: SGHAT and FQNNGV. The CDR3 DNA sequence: TGTGCCAGCAGCTTAGATATCCAGGGCAGGGGCTACACCTTC. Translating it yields CASSLDIQGRGYTF.

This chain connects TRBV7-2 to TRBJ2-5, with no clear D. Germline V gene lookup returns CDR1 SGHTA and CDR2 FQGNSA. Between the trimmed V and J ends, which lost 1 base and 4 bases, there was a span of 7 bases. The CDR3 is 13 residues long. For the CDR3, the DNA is TGTGCCAGCAGCTTAGAAATTGTAGAGACCCAGTACTTC. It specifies CASSLEIVETQYF.

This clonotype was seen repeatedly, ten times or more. The CDR3 here is CASSPRGGAGKLFF. The CDR3 coding sequence is TGTGCCAGCAGCCCTCGGGGGGGGGCCGGAAAACTGTTTTTT. The chain recombines TRBV7-2 with TRBJ1-4; D possibly corresponds to TRBD1 (6 bases). The CDR3 loop spans 14 amino acids. V lost 5 bases, J lost 10 bases, and 17 bases lay in between. The germline gives CDR1 SGHTA, CDR2 FQGNSA.

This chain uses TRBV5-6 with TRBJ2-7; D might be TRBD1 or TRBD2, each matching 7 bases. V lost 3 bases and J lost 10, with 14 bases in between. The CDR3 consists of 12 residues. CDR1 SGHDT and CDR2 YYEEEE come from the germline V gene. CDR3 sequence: CASSSTGRVQYV. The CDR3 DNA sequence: TGTGCCAGCAGCTCGACAGGGAGGGTACAGTACGTC.

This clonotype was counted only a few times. The CDR3 sequence is CASSWTGYTETQYF. DNA for the CDR3: TGTGCCAGCAGCTGGACAGGCTACACGGAGACCCAGTACTTC. The chain employs TRBV7-9 and TRBJ2-5, with TRBD1 matching 7 bases. CDR1 is SEHNR, CDR2 FQNEAQ, per germline (reference sequence). With 4 bases clipped from V and 5 bases from J, the junction kept 7 bases outside the gene matches. The CDR3 spans 14 residues.

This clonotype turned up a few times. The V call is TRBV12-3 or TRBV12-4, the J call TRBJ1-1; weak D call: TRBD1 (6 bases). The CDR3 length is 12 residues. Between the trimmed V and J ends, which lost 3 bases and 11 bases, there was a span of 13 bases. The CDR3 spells CASSFGGAEAFF. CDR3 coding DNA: TGTGCCAGCAGTTTCGGGGGCGCGGAGGCTTTCTTT.

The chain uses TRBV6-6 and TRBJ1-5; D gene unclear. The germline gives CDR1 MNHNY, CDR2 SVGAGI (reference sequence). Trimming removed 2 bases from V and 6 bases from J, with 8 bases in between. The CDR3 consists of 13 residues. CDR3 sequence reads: CASSYVGTQPQHF. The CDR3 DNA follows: TGTGCCAGCAGTTACGTGGGAACTCAGCCCCAGCATTTT.

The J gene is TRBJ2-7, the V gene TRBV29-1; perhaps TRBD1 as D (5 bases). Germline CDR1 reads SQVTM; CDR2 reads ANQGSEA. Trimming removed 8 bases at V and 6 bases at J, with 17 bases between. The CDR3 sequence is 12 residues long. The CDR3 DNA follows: TGCAGCACAAGGTGGGGCTCTGCCGAGCAGTACTTC. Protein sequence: CSTRWGSAEQYF.